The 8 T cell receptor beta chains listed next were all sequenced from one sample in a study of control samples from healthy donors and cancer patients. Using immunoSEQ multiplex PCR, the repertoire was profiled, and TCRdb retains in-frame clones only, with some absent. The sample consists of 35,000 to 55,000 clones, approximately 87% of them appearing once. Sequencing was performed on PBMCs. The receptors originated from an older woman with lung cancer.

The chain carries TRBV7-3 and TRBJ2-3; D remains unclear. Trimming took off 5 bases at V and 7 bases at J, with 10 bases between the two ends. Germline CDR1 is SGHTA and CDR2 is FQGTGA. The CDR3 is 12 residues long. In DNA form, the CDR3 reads TGTGCCAGCAGCCTCGACTTGTATACGCAGTATTTT. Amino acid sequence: CASSLDLYTQYF.

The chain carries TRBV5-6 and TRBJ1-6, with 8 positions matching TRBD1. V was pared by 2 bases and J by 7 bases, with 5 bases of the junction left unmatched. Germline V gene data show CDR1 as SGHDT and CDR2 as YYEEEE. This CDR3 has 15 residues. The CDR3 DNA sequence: TGTGCCAGCAGCTTACGACAGGGGATAAATTCACCCCTCCACTTT. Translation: CASSLRQGINSPLHF. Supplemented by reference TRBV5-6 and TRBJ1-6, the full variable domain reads DAGVTQSPTHLIKTRGQQVTLRCSPKSGHDTVSWYQQALGQGPQFIFQYYEEEERQRGNFPDRFSGHQFPNYSSELNVNALLLGDSALYLCASSLRQGINSPLHFGNGTRLTVT.

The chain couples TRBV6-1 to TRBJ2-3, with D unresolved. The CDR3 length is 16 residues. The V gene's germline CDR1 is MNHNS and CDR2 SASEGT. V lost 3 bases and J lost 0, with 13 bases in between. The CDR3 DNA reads TGTGCCAGCAGTGATCCCGACCGCACTAGCACAGATACGCAGTATTTT. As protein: CASSDPDRTSTDTQYF.

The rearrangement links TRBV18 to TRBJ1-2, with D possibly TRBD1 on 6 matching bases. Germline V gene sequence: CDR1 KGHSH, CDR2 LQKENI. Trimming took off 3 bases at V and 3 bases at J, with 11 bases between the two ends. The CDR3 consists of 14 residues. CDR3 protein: CASSPLRQDYGYTF. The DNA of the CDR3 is TGTGCCAGCTCACCTCTCAGACAGGACTATGGCTACACCTTC. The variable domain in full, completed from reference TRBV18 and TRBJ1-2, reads NAGVMQNPRHLVRRRGQEARLRCSPMKGHSHVYWYRQLPEEGLKFMVYLQKENIIDESGMPKERFSAEFPKEGPSILRIQQVVRGDSAAYFCASSPLRQDYGYTFGSGTRLTVV.

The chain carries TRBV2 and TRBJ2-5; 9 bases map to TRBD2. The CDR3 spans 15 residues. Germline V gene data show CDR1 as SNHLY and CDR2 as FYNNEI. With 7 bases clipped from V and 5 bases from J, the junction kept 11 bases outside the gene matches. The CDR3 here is CASTRLAVVPETQYF. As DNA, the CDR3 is TGTGCCAGCACCCGACTAGCGGTTGTGCCGGAGACCCAGTACTTC.

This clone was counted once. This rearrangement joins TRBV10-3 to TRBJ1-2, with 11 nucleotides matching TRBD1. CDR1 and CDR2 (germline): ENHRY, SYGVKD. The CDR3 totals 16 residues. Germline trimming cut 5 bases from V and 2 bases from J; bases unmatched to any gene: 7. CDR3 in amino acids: CAISRGQGARNYGYTF. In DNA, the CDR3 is TGTGCCATCAGTCGCGGACAGGGGGCTCGAAACTATGGCTACACCTTC.

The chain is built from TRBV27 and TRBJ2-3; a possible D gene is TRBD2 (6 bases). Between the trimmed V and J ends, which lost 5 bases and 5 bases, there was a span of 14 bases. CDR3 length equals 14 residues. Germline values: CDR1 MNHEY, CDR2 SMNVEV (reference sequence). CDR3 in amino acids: CASSLRLGRDTQYF. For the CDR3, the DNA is TGTGCCAGCAGTCTCCGACTAGGTAGAGATACGCAGTATTTT.

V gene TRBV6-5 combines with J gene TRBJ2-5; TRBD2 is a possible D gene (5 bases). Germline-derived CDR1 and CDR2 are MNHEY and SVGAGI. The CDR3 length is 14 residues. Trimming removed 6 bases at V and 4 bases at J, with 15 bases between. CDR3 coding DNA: TGTGCCAGCAGCCGAGCGGTACTGGGAGAGACCCAGTACTTC. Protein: CASSRAVLGETQYF.